The clone carrying this TCR beta chain was detected only once. This sample stems from a study of T cell changes during pregnancy in multiple sclerosis. The table came from immunoSEQ multiplex PCR; TCRdb's copy has only in-frame clones and leaves some out. The profile shows tens of thousands of clones, approximately 92% of them singletons. CDR1 and CDR2 (germline): MNHEY, SVGAGI. Deletions cut 2 bases from V and 4 bases from J, with 8 bases between. This CDR3 has 13 amino acids. This sequence originates from a female donor in good health, enrolled as a control in a pregnancy study. The specimen was peripheral blood, collected in the third trimester of pregnancy. V gene TRBV6-5 combines with J gene TRBJ1-1; possible D gene TRBD1, 6 bases. For the CDR3, the DNA is TGTGCCAGCAGTTACGGCAGGGGCACTGAAGCTTTCTTT. This encodes CASSYGRGTEAFF.